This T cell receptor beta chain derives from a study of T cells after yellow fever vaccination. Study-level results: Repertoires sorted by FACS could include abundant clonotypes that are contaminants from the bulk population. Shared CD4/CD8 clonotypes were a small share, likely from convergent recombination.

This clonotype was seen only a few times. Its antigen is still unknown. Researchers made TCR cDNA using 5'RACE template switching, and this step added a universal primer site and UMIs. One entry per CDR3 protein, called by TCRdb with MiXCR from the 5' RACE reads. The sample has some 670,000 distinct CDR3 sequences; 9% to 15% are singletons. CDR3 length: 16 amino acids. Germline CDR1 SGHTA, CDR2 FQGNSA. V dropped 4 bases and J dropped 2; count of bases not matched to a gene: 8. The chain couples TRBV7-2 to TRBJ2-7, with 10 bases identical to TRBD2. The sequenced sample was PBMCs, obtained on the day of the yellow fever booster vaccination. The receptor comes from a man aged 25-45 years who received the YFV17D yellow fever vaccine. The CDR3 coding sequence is TGTGCCAGCAGCTCTAGCGGGAGTACCCCCCCCTACGAGCAGTACTTC. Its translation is CASSSSGSTPPYEQYF.